Listed below are T cell receptor beta chains from one sample, sequenced in a study of cytomegalovirus exposure and HLA in healthy donors. The assay was immunoSEQ multiplex PCR, and TCRdb's table has in-frame clones only and misses some. The table for this sample gives roughly 64,000 clones. Sequenced material: PBMCs. These receptors all come from a woman aged 18-30 years in good health and CMV-seronegative. CDR3s include the opening cysteine and the closing phenylalanine or tryptophan. D genes are given only for firm matches. Where a row states a size, it is once, few, many or the class of an expanded clone; other rows omit it.

d_gene: TRBD1; v_gene: TRBV25-1; abundance: NA; j_gene: TRBJ1-2; CDR3aa: CASSLQGAPGYTF; CDR3nt: TGTGCCAGCAGTCTCCAGGGGGCGCCTGGCTACACCTTC
d_gene: NA; v_gene: TRBV2; abundance: NA; j_gene: TRBJ1-5; CDR3aa: CASSEGGNQPQHF; CDR3nt: TGTGCCAGCAGTGAAGGAGGCAATCAGCCCCAGCATTTT
d_gene: NA; v_gene: TRBV5-5; abundance: medium-sized; j_gene: TRBJ2-7; CDR3aa: CASSFWVVTEGAYEQYF; CDR3nt: TGTGCCAGCAGCTTTTGGGTTGTGACAGAAGGCGCCTACGAGCAGTACTTC
d_gene: NA; v_gene: TRBV2; abundance: NA; j_gene: TRBJ2-1; CDR3aa: CASSGQGSEQFF; CDR3nt: TGTGCCAGCAGTGGTCAGGGGTCCGAGCAGTTCTTC
d_gene: NA; v_gene: TRBV30; abundance: NA; j_gene: TRBJ1-2; CDR3aa: CAWSVGGAYGYTF; CDR3nt: TGTGCCTGGAGTGTGGGAGGGGCCTATGGCTACACCTTC
d_gene: NA; v_gene: TRBV29-1; abundance: NA; j_gene: TRBJ2-3; CDR3aa: CSVENWGLTDTQYF; CDR3nt: TGCAGCGTCGAGAATTGGGGCCTCACAGATACGCAGTATTTT
d_gene: TRBD1; v_gene: TRBV30; abundance: NA; j_gene: TRBJ1-6; CDR3aa: CAWTQGQGFDSPLHF; CDR3nt: TGTGCCTGGACCCAGGGACAGGGGTTCGATTCACCCCTCCACTTT
d_gene: NA; v_gene: TRBV29-1; abundance: NA; j_gene: TRBJ1-3; CDR3aa: CSVDSPGENTIYF; CDR3nt: TGCAGCGTTGACAGTCCAGGGGAGAACACCATATATTTT
d_gene: TRBD2; v_gene: TRBV4-1; abundance: NA; j_gene: TRBJ2-7; CDR3aa: CASSPKVLAGRYEQYF; CDR3nt: TGCGCCAGCAGCCCCAAGGTGCTAGCGGGAAGGTACGAGCAGTACTTC
d_gene: NA; v_gene: TRBV18; abundance: NA; j_gene: TRBJ1-4; CDR3aa: CASSEAGLNEKLFF; CDR3nt: TGTGCCAGCTCAGAGGCAGGGCTTAATGAAAAACTGTTTTTT
d_gene: NA; v_gene: TRBV18; abundance: NA; j_gene: TRBJ1-1; CDR3aa: CASSPGVAGTGNRAFF; CDR3nt: TGTGCCAGCTCACCAGGCGTTGCAGGGACTGGGAATAGAGCTTTCTTT
d_gene: TRBD1; v_gene: TRBV9; abundance: NA; j_gene: TRBJ2-7; CDR3aa: CASRGQGFEQYF; CDR3nt: TGTGCCAGCAGAGGACAGGGATTCGAGCAGTACTTC
d_gene: NA; v_gene: TRBV5-8; abundance: NA; j_gene: TRBJ1-2; CDR3aa: CASSLAGHEYGYTF; CDR3nt: TGTGCCAGCAGCTTGGCAGGTCATGAGTATGGCTACACCTTC
d_gene: TRBD1; v_gene: TRBV5-1; abundance: NA; j_gene: TRBJ1-3; CDR3aa: CASSLGQADHTIYF; CDR3nt: TGCGCCAGCAGCCTAGGACAGGCGGATCACACCATATATTTT
d_gene: TRBD2; v_gene: TRBV30; abundance: NA; j_gene: TRBJ2-7; CDR3aa: CAWSAGLASYEQYF; CDR3nt: TGTGCCTGGAGTGCGGGACTAGCCAGTTACGAGCAGTACTTC
d_gene: NA; v_gene: TRBV20-1; abundance: NA; j_gene: TRBJ2-1; CDR3aa: CSARDGLEQFF; CDR3nt: TGCAGTGCTAGAGATGGGCTCGAGCAGTTCTTC
d_gene: NA; v_gene: TRBV9; abundance: NA; j_gene: TRBJ1-6; CDR3aa: CASSVTDSSYNSPLHF; CDR3nt: TGTGCCAGCAGCGTGACAGATAGCTCCTATAATTCACCCCTCCACTTT
d_gene: NA; v_gene: TRBV28; abundance: NA; j_gene: TRBJ2-2; CDR3aa: CASRDSTGELFF; CDR3nt: TGTGCCAGCAGGGACAGCACCGGGGAGCTGTTTTTT
d_gene: TRBD2; v_gene: TRBV7-2; abundance: NA; j_gene: TRBJ2-7; CDR3aa: CASSLEVLAGEEQYF; CDR3nt: TGTGCCAGCAGCTTAGAGGTGTTAGCGGGGGAAGAGCAGTACTTC
d_gene: NA; v_gene: TRBV5-6; abundance: NA; j_gene: TRBJ1-1; CDR3aa: CASSFTGGLNTEAFF; CDR3nt: TGTGCCAGCAGCTTTACTGGAGGCCTGAACACTGAAGCTTTCTTT
d_gene: TRBD1; v_gene: TRBV5-6; abundance: NA; j_gene: TRBJ2-7; CDR3aa: CASSPGTGQSYEQYF; CDR3nt: TGTGCCAGCAGCCCTGGGACAGGGCAATCCTACGAGCAGTACTTC
d_gene: TRBD1; v_gene: TRBV5-1; abundance: NA; j_gene: TRBJ2-7; CDR3aa: CASSLRDRTSLQTYEQYF; CDR3nt: TGCGCCAGCAGCTTAAGGGACAGGACCTCGCTCCAAACCTACGAGCAGTACTTC
d_gene: NA; v_gene: TRBV15; abundance: NA; j_gene: TRBJ2-7; CDR3aa: CATSKRTATYEQYF; CDR3nt: TGTGCCACTAGCAAACGTACAGCCACCTACGAGCAGTACTTC
d_gene: NA; v_gene: TRBV30; abundance: NA; j_gene: TRBJ1-4; CDR3aa: CAWSVPGELFF; CDR3nt: TGTGCCTGGAGTGTACCGGGAGAACTGTTTTTT
d_gene: NA; v_gene: TRBV29-1; abundance: NA; j_gene: TRBJ2-7; CDR3aa: CSVRQANSYEQYF; CDR3nt: TGCAGCGTTCGACAGGCGAACTCCTACGAGCAGTACTTC
d_gene: TRBD1; v_gene: TRBV30; abundance: NA; j_gene: TRBJ2-7; CDR3aa: CASRDSDPYEQYF; CDR3nt: TGTGCCTCCCGGGACAGTGATCCCTACGAGCAGTACTTC
d_gene: NA; v_gene: TRBV4-1; abundance: NA; j_gene: TRBJ1-2; CDR3aa: CASSRTLTGSVYGYTF; CDR3nt: TGCGCCAGCAGCCGCACACTCACAGGGAGTGTCTATGGCTACACCTTC
d_gene: NA; v_gene: TRBV5-1; abundance: NA; j_gene: TRBJ2-3; CDR3aa: CASSYATSTDTQYF; CDR3nt: TGCGCCAGCAGCTACGCGACTAGCACAGATACGCAGTATTTT
d_gene: NA; v_gene: TRBV19; abundance: NA; j_gene: TRBJ2-7; CDR3aa: CASSPGQGGSYEQYF; CDR3nt: TGTGCCAGTAGTCCAGGACAGGGAGGGTCCTACGAGCAGTACTTC
d_gene: NA; v_gene: TRBV29-1; abundance: NA; j_gene: TRBJ1-1; CDR3aa: CSVGGGYTEDFF; CDR3nt: TGCAGCGTTGGAGGGGGATACACTGAAGATTTCTTT
d_gene: NA; v_gene: TRBV4-2; abundance: NA; j_gene: TRBJ2-7; CDR3aa: CASSQDGTGVAYEQYF; CDR3nt: TGTGCCAGCAGCCAAGATGGTACGGGGGTGGCCTACGAGCAGTACTTC
d_gene: TRBD1; v_gene: TRBV5-1; abundance: NA; j_gene: TRBJ1-1; CDR3aa: CASSYSQTGANTEAFF; CDR3nt: TGCGCCAGCAGCTATTCCCAGACAGGGGCGAACACTGAAGCTTTCTTT
d_gene: NA; v_gene: TRBV7-2; abundance: NA; j_gene: TRBJ2-2; CDR3aa: CASSLVPGNTGELFF; CDR3nt: TGTGCCAGCAGCTTAGTGCCGGGGAACACCGGGGAGCTGTTTTTT